The source of this T cell receptor (beta chain) is a study of vaccination effects on CD4 cells after COVID-19. Turning to this clone: Its antigen is currently unknown.

Sequenced by immunoSEQ multiplex PCR; TCRdb stores in-frame clones only, minus some. The data show around 69,000 clones, with around 69% seen just once and 1.5% to 1.9% held by the top ten. The ViraFEST assay expanded antigen-specific CD4+ T cells with viral peptide pools before sequencing. Isolating CD4+ T cells followed approximately 10 days of culture. Either the mRNA-1273 or the BNT162b2 vaccine was given to participants as two doses. The CDR3 has 16 residues. Trimming left V 0 bases short and J 6 bases short, with 15 bases between. CDR1 and CDR2 from the germline V gene are SGHTA and FQGNSA. Sequences were derived from CD4+ T cells from PBMCs cultured with HCoV-229E spike peptides, sampled after COVID-19 vaccination. V and J are TRBV7-2 and TRBJ1-5, with D possibly being TRBD1 (6 bases). This sequence was found in a human donor who received a COVID-19 vaccine. The CDR3 DNA sequence: TGTGCCAGCAGCTTAGCCCCCCAGGGGACCATTCAGCCCCAGCATTTT. It specifies CASSLAPQGTIQPQHF.